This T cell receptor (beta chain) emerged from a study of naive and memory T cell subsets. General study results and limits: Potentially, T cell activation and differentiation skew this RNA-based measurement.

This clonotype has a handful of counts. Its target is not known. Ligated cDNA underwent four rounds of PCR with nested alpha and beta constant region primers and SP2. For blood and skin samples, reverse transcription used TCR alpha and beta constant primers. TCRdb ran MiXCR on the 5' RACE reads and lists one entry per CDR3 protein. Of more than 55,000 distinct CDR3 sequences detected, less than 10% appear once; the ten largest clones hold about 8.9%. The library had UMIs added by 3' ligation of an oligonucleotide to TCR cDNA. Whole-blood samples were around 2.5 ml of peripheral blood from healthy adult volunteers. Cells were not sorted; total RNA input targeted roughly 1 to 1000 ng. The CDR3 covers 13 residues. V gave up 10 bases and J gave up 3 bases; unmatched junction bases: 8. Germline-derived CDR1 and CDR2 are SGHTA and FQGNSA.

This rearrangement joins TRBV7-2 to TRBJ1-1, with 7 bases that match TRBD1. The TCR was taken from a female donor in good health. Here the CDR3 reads CATTGQIYTEAFF. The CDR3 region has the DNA TGTGCCACCACGGGACAGATATACACTGAAGCTTTCTTT.